Listed below are T cell receptor beta chains from one sample, sequenced in a study of blood T cell repertoires in COVID-19. The data were produced by immunoSEQ multiplex PCR, yet TCRdb's version contains in-frame clones alone and is incomplete. Of some 190,000 clones in the sample, around 82% were seen once. Sequencing input: peripheral blood. Source of these receptors: a woman aged 80 or over with active or convalescent COVID-19. Each CDR3 is given with its conserved first and last residue. A D gene is named only where the DNA matches it firmly. Only some rows state a clone size, as once, few, many or a class for expanded clones.

V gene	J gene	clone size	D gene	CDR3 DNA	CDR3 protein
TRBV9	TRBJ1-1	-	-	TGTGCCAGCAGCGTAGATCAGGGCGGGGGCACTGAAGCTTTCTTT	CASSVDQGGGTEAFF
TRBV9	TRBJ1-4	-	-	TGTGCCAGCAGCGTATTCTCGGCTCCGGGGGAAAAACTGTTTTTT	CASSVFSAPGEKLFF
TRBV4-2	TRBJ2-7	-	TRBD2	TGTGCCAGCAGTCCTGGACTAGCGGGGTACTACGAGCAGTACTTC	CASSPGLAGYYEQYF
TRBV30	TRBJ2-7	-	-	TGTGCCTGGAGTCTTAGCGGTTCCTACGAGCAGTACTTC	CAWSLSGSYEQYF
TRBV6-5	TRBJ2-1	-	-	TGTGCCAGCAGTCAGGACAGCTCCTACAATGAGCAGTTCTTC	CASSQDSSYNEQFF
TRBV28	TRBJ1-2	-	TRBD1	TGTGCCAGCACCACGTACAGGGGACCAAACTATGGCTACACCTTC	CASTTYRGPNYGYTF
TRBV5-1	TRBJ2-2	few	TRBD1	TGCGCCAGCAGCAGAGGACAGGGGAAAGCCGGGGAGCTGTTTTTT	CASSRGQGKAGELFF
TRBV11-2	TRBJ1-2	-	-	TGTGCCAGCAGCTGGGGAGGGTATGGCTACACCTTC	CASSWGGYGYTF
TRBV30	TRBJ1-5	-	-	TGTGCCTGGGCGGACAAGAACAATCAGCCCCAGCATTTT	CAWADKNNQPQHF
TRBV4-1	TRBJ1-3	few	-	TGCGCCAGCAGCCAAGTCTCAGGGCGGTTAGGAAACACCATATATTTT	CASSQVSGRLGNTIYF
TRBV5-5	TRBJ2-5	-	-	TGTGCCAGCGCTGTTAGCGCGGAGACCCAGTACTTC	CASAVSAETQYF
TRBV18	TRBJ1-3	-	-	TGTGCCAGCTCACGCGGGTCTGGAAACACCATATATTTT	CASSRGSGNTIYF
TRBV19	TRBJ1-1	-	-	TGTGCCAGTAGTGTCAGGGCACCGAGATGGACTGAAGCTTTCTTT	CASSVRAPRWTEAFF
TRBV7-8	TRBJ1-5	-	TRBD1	TGTGCCAGCAGCTTAGCCGGGACAGGGGGCCCTCGAATCAATCAGCCCCAGCATTTT	CASSLAGTGGPRINQPQHF
TRBV7-9	TRBJ1-1	-	TRBD1	TGTGCCAGCAGCACAAACAGGGGGCAAGCTGAAGCTTTCTTT	CASSTNRGQAEAFF
TRBV6-5	TRBJ1-6	-	-	TGTGCCAGCAGGGGGCCGGCGGATTCACCCCTCCACTTT	CASRGPADSPLHF
TRBV2	TRBJ2-1	-	TRBD1	TGTGCCAGCAGAGGGACAGGGGTTAGTGAGCAGTTCTTC	CASRGTGVSEQFF
TRBV18	TRBJ1-1	-	TRBD1	TGTGCCAGCTCACCGGACAGGGGAGCTGAAGCTTTCTTT	CASSPDRGAEAFF
TRBV6-5	TRBJ1-6	few	-	TGTGCCAGCAGAAACAGCCAGTCACCCCTCCACTTT	CASRNSQSPLHF
TRBV6-5	TRBJ1-5	-	-	TGTGCCAGCAGTTACGGGAGGAGCAATCAGCCCCAGCATTTT	CASSYGRSNQPQHF
TRBV5-1	TRBJ2-3	-	-	TGCGCCAGCAGCTTGGACATCCGGGAGGATACGCAGTATTTT	CASSLDIREDTQYF
TRBV19	TRBJ2-3	-	TRBD2	TGTGCCAGTAAAATTAGCGGGAGCAGCACAGATACGCAGTATTTT	CASKISGSSTDTQYF
TRBV2	TRBJ1-2	-	TRBD1	TGTGCCAGCAGACAGGGGGGCAACTATGGCTACACCTTC	CASRQGGNYGYTF
TRBV27	TRBJ2-4	once	-	TGTGCCAGCAGTTCTAGTCGACAGGTCCTTCACATTCAGTACTTC	CASSSSRQVLHIQYF
TRBV5-1	TRBJ1-4	-	-	TGCGCCAGCAGCCCCACAGGGAGCGAAAAACTGTTTTTT	CASSPTGSEKLFF
TRBV5-1	TRBJ1-5	-	-	TGCGCCAGCAGCTTGGAGGCAGGGGTTCAGCCCCAGCATTTT	CASSLEAGVQPQHF
TRBV28	TRBJ1-1	few	-	TGTGCCAGCAGGCCCCACAGGTACACTGAAGCTTTCTTT	CASRPHRYTEAFF
TRBV3-1/TRBV3-2	TRBJ2-5	-	-	TGTGCCAGCAGCCAAGCGGAGGACCCGAAAGCGGGTGGGCGGGAGACCCAGTACTTC	CASSQAEDPKAGGRETQYF
TRBV7-3	TRBJ1-1	-	TRBD1	TGTGCCAGCAGCCTAACAGCGGTACAGGGGACCTTTGAAGCTTTCTTT	CASSLTAVQGTFEAFF
TRBV5-1	TRBJ2-5	-	-	TGCGCCAGCAGCTTGATCCAGGGGCCCGGGACCCAGTACTTC	CASSLIQGPGTQYF
TRBV2	TRBJ1-5	-	TRBD1	TGTGCCAGCAGTGAATTAAGGTGGGGAAGACAGGGGGATCAGCCCCAGCATTTT	CASSELRWGRQGDQPQHF
TRBV24-1	TRBJ2-5	-	TRBD1	TGTGCCACCAGTGATCCCGGACAGGGGGGAGGGGAGACCCAGTACTTC	CATSDPGQGGGETQYF
TRBV4-2	TRBJ1-5	-	TRBD1	TGTGCCAGCAGCTTCACTCAACAGGGGTATAGCAATCAGCCCCAGCATTTT	CASSFTQQGYSNQPQHF
TRBV30	TRBJ1-1	-	-	TGTGCCTGGAACTTCAGGGGTGGAACTGAAGCTTTCTTT	CAWNFRGGTEAFF
TRBV12-3/TRBV12-4	TRBJ2-2	-	-	TGTGCCGTCGGAGGGGACACCGGGGAGCTGTTTTTT	CAVGGDTGELFF
TRBV12-3/TRBV12-4	TRBJ1-4	-	-	TGTGCCAGCAGTTCCAGGGGAAAACTGTTTTTT	CASSSRGKLFF
TRBV28	TRBJ2-2	-	-	TGTGCCAGCAGCCAAAATCATTCCGGGGAGCTGTTTTTT	CASSQNHSGELFF
TRBV6-5	TRBJ2-3	-	TRBD2	TGTGCCAGCAGGCGGACTAGCGGGAGCACAGATACGCAGTATTTT	CASRRTSGSTDTQYF
TRBV2	TRBJ1-2	-	TRBD1	TGTGCCAGCATCCAGGGACAGGGCATGTATGGCTACACCTTC	CASIQGQGMYGYTF
TRBV6-2/TRBV6-3	TRBJ1-2	-	-	TGTGCCAGCAGCGACGTGGGGCATGGCTACACCTTC	CASSDVGHGYTF
TRBV28	TRBJ2-7	-	TRBD2	TGTGCCAGCGCTACTAGCGGGAGAGGGCAGTACTTC	CASATSGRGQYF
TRBV7-2	TRBJ1-1	-	TRBD1	TGTGCCAGCAGCTCCCGGACAGGGGGCATCACTGAAGCTTTCTTT	CASSSRTGGITEAFF
TRBV6-5	TRBJ1-3	-	-	TGTGCCAGCATTAGCCCCTCGAACACCATATATTTT	CASISPSNTIYF
TRBV3-1/TRBV3-2	TRBJ2-3	-	-	TGTGCCAGCAGCCAAGGCGGAGGGGAGACAGATACGCAGTATTTT	CASSQGGGETDTQYF
TRBV19	TRBJ1-1	-	-	TGTGCCAGTAGTAAGGGGTCGGGCACTGAAGCTTTCTTT	CASSKGSGTEAFF